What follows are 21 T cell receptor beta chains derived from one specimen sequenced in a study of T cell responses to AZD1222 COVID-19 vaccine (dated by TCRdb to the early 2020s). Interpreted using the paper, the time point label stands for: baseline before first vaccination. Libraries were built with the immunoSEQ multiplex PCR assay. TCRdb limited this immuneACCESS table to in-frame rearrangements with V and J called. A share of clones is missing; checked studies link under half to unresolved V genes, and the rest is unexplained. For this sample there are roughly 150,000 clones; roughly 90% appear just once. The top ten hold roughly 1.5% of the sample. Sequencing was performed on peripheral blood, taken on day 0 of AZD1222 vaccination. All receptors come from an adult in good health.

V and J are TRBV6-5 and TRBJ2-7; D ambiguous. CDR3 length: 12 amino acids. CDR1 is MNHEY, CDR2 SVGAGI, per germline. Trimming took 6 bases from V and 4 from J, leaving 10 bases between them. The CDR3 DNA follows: TGTGCCAGCAGCCTGCACGGTTACGAGCAGTACTTC. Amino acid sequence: CASSLHGYEQYF.

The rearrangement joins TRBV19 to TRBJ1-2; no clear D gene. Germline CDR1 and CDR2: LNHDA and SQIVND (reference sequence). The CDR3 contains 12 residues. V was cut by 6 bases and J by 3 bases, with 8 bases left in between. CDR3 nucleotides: TGTGCCAGTAGCTCGTTAGACTATGGCTACACCTTC. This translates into CASSSLDYGYTF.

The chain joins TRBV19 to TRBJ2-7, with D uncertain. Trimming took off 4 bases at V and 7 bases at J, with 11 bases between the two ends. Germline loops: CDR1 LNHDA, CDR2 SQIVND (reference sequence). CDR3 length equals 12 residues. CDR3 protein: CASSSPLREQYF. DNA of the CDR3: TGTGCCAGTAGTAGCCCTTTGAGAGAGCAGTACTTC. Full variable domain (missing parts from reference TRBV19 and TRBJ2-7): DGGITQSPKYLFRKEGQNVTLSCEQNLNHDAMYWYRQDPGQGLRLIYYSQIVNDFQKGDIAEGYSVSREKKESFPLTVTSAQKNPTAFYLCASSSPLREQYFGPGTRLTVT.

The CDR3 protein is CASSLLNSGNTIYF. The CDR3, as DNA: TGTGCCAGCAGCTTACTGAACTCTGGAAACACCATATATTTT. V and J are TRBV5-4 and TRBJ1-3, with D uncertain. The germline V gene has CDR1 SGHNT and CDR2 YYREEE (reference sequence). The CDR3 totals 14 residues. V lost 2 bases, J lost 0 bases, and 6 bases lay in between.

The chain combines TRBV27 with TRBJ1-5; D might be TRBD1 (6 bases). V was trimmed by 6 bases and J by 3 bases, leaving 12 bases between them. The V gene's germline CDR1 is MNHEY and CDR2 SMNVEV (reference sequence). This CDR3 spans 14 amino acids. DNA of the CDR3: TGTGCCAGCAGAACCACAGGGCCCAATCAGCCCCAGCATTTT. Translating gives CASRTTGPNQPQHF.

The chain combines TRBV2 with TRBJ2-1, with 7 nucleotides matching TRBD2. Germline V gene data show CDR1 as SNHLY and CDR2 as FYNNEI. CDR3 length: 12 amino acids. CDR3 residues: CVGGTGDNEQFF. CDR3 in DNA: TGTGTGGGGGGGACTGGGGACAATGAGCAGTTCTTC.

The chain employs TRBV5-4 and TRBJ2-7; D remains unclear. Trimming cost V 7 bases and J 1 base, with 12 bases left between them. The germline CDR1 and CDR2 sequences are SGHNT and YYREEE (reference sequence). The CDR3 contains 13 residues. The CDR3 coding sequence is TGTGCCAGCCGCCAGTCCTTATCCTACGAGCAGTACTTC. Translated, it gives CASRQSLSYEQYF. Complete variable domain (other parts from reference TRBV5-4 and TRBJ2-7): ETGVTQSPTHLIKTRGQQVTLRCSSQSGHNTVSWYQQALGQGPQFIFQYYREEENGRGNFPPRFSGLQFPNYSSELNVNALELDDSALYLCASRQSLSYEQYFGPGTRLTVT.

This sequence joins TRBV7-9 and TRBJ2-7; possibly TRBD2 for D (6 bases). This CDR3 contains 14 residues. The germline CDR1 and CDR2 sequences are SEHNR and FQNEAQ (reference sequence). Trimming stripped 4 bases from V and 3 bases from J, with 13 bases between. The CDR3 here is CASSSAGLIYEQYF. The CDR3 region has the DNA TGTGCCAGCAGCTCGGCGGGACTCATCTACGAGCAGTACTTC.

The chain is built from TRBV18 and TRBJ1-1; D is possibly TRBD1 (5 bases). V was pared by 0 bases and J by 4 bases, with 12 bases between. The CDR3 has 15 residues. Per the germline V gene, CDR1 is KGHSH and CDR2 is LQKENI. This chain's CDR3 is CASSPPGTVSTEAFF. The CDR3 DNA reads TGTGCCAGCTCACCACCAGGGACCGTCTCCACTGAAGCTTTCTTT.

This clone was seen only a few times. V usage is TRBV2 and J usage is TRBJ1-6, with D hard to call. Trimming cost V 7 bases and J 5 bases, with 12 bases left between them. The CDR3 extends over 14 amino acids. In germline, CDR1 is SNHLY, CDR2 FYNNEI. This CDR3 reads CASKGDSDNSPLHF. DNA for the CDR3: TGTGCCAGCAAGGGAGATTCAGATAATTCACCCCTCCACTTT.

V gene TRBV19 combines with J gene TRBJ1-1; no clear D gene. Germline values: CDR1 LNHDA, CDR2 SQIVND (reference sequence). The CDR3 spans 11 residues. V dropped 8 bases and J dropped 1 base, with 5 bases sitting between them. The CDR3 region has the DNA TGTGCCAGTTCAGAGAACACTGAAGCTTTCTTT. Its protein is CASSENTEAFF.

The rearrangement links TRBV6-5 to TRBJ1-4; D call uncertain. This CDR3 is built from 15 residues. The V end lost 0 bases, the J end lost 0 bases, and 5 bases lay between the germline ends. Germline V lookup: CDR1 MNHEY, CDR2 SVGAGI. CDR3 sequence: CASSYSGTTNEKLFF. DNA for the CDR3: TGTGCCAGCAGTTACTCAGGGACAACTAATGAAAAACTGTTTTTT.

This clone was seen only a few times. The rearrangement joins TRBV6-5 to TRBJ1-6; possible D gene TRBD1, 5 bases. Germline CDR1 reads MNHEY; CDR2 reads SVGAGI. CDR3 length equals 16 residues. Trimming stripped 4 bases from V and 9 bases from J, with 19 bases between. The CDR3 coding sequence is TGTGCCAGCAGTTCTACAATCGTTGGACATTTTTCACCCCTCCACTTT. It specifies CASSSTIVGHFSPLHF.

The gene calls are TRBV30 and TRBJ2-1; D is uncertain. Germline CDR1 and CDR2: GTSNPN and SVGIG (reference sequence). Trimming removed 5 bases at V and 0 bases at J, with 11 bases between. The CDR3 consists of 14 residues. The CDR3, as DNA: TGTGCCTGGGCTCTGGGCTCCTCCTACAATGAGCAGTTCTTC. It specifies CAWALGSSYNEQFF.

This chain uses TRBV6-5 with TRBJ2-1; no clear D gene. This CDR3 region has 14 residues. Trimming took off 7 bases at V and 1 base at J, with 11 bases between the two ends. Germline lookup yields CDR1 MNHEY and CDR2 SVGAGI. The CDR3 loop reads CASTPFQSYNEQFF. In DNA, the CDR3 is TGTGCCAGCACCCCTTTCCAGTCCTACAATGAGCAGTTCTTC.

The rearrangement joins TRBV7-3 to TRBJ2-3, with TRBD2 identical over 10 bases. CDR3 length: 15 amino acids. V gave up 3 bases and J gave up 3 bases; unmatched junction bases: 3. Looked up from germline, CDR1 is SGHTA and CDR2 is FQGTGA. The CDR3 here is CASSFKRGGTDTQYF. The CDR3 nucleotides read TGTGCCAGCAGCTTCAAGCGGGGGGGAACAGATACGCAGTATTTT.

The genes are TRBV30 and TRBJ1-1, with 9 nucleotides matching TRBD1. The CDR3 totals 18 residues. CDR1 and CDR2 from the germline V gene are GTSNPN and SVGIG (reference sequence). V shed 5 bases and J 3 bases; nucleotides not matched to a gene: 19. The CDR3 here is CAWRPLPGRTGAYTEAFF. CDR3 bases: TGTGCCTGGCGGCCCCTTCCGGGAAGGACAGGGGCCTACACTGAAGCTTTCTTT. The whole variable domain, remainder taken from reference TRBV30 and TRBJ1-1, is SQTIHQWPATLVQPVGSPLSLECTVEGTSNPNLYWYRQAAGRGLQLLFYSVGIGQISSEVPQNLSASRPQDRQFILSSKKLLLSDSGFYLCAWRPLPGRTGAYTEAFFGQGTRLTVV.

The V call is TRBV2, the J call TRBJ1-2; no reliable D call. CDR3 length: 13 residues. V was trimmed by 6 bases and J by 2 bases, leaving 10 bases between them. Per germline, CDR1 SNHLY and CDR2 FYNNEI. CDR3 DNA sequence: TGTGCCAGCAGGGCAGGACTAAACTATGGCTACACCTTC. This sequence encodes CASRAGLNYGYTF.

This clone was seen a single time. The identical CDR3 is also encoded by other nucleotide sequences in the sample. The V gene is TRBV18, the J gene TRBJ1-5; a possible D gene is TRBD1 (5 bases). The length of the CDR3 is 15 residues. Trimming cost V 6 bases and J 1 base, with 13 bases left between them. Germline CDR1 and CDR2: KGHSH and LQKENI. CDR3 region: CASSPQGGSNQPQHF. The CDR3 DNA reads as TGTGCCAGCTCTCCCCAGGGTGGGAGCAATCAGCCCCAGCATTTT.

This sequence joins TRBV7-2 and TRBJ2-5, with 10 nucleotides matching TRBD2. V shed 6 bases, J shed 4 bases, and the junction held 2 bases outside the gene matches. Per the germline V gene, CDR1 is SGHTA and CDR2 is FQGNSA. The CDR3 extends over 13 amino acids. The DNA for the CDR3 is TGTGCCAGCAGAATAGCGGGGGGAGAGACCCAGTACTTC. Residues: CASRIAGGETQYF.

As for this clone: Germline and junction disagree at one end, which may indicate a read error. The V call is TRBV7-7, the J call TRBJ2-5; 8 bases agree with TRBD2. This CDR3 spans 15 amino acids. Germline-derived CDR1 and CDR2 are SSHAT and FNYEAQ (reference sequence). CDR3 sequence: CASSFTSGSWETQYF. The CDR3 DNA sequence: TGTGCTAGCAGCTTTACCAGCGGGAGTTGGGAGACCCAGTACTTC.